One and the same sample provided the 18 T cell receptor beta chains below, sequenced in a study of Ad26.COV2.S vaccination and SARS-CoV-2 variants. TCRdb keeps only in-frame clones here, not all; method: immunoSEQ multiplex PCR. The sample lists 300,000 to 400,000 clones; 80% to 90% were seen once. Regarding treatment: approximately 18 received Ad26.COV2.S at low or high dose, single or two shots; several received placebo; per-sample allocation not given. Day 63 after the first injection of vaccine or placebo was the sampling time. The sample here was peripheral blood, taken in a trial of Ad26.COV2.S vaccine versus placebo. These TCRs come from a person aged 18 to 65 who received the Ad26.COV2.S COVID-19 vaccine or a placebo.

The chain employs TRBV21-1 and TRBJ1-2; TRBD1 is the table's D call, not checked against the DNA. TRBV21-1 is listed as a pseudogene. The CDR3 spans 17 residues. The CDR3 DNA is TGTGCCAGCAGCACCCCGACAGGGGACGGGAGTGTGGGCGGCTACACCTTC. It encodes CASSTPTGDGSVGGYTF.

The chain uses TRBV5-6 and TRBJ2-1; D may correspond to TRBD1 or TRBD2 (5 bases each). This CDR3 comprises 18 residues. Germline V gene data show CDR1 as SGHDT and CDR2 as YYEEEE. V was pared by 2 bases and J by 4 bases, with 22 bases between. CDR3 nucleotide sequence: TGTGCCAGCAGCTTAGGAGGTACCTTCGACAGAAATTACAATGAGCAGTTCTTC. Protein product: CASSLGGTFDRNYNEQFF.

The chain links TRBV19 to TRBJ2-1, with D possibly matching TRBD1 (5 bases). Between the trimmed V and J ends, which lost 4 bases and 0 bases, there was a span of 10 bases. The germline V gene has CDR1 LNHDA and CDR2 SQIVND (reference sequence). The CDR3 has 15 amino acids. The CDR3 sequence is CASSRGGNSYNEQFF. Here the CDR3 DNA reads TGTGCCAGTAGTAGGGGCGGAAACTCCTACAATGAGCAGTTCTTC.

CDR3 DNA: TGTGCCAGTAGTATAACAGGGGTGGCAGATACGCAGTATTTT. This codes for CASSITGVADTQYF. The J gene is TRBJ2-3, the V gene TRBV19, with 7 positions matching TRBD1. V was pared by 2 bases and J by 4 bases, with 3 bases of the junction left unmatched. CDR3 length: 14 residues. Germline V gene lookup returns CDR1 LNHDA and CDR2 SQIVND (reference sequence). The complete variable domain, with remaining parts taken from reference TRBV19 and TRBJ2-3, reads DGGITQSPKYLFRKEGQNVTLSCEQNLNHDAMYWYRQDPGQGLRLIYYSQIVNDFQKGDIAEGYSVSREKKESFPLTVTSAQKNPTAFYLCASSITGVADTQYFGPGTRLTVL.

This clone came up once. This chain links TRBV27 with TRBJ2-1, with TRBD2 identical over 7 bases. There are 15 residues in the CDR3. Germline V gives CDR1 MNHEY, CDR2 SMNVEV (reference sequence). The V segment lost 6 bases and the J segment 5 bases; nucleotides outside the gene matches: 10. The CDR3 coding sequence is TGTGCCAGCAGCACCCTCGGGACTATTCACAATGAGCAGTTCTTC. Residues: CASSTLGTIHNEQFF.

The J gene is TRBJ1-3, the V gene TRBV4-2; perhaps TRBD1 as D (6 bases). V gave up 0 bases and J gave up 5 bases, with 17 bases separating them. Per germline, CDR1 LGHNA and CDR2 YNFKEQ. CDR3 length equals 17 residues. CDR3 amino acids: CASSQEGARGLRNTIYF. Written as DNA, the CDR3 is TGTGCCAGCAGCCAAGAGGGGGCCCGGGGCCTAAGAAACACCATATATTTT.

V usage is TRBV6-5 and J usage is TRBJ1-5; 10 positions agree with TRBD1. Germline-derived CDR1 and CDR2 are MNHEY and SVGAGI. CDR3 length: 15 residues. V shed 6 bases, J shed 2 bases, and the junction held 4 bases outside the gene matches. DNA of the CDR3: TGTGCCAGCAGGGGGGACAGGGGAGGCAATCAGCCCCAGCATTTT. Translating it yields CASRGDRGGNQPQHF.

The CDR3: CASRLTGTTEQFF. DNA of the CDR3: TGTGCCAGCAGGTTAACCGGGACAACTGAGCAGTTCTTC. The gene calls are TRBV5-8 and TRBJ2-1, with D perhaps matching TRBD1 (6 bases). V gave up 5 bases and J gave up 9 bases, with 15 bases separating them. This CDR3 region has 13 residues. Germline V gene sequence: CDR1 SGHTS, CDR2 YDEGEE.

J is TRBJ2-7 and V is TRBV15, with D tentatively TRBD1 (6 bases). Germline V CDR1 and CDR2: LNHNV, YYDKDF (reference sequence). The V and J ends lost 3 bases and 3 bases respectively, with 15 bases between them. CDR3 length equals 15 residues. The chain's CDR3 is CATSSGGRRDYEQYF. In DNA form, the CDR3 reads TGTGCCACCAGCAGTGGGGGCAGGCGAGACTACGAGCAGTACTTC.

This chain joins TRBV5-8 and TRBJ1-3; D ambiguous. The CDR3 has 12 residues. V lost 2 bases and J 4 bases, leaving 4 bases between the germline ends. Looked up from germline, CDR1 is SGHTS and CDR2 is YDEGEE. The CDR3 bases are TGTGCCAGCAGCTTTAGAGGAAACACCATATATTTT. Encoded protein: CASSFRGNTIYF.

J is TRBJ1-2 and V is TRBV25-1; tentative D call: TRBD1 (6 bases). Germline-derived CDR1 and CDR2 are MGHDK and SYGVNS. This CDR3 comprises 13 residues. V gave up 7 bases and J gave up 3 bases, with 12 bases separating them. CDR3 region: CASTTGTDYGYTF. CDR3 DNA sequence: TGTGCCAGCACCACAGGGACCGACTATGGCTACACCTTC.

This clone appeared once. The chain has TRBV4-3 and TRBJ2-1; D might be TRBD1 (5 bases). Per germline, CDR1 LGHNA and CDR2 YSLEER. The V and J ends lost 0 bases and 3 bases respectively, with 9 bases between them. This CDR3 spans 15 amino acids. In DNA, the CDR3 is TGCGCCAGCAGCCAAGATAGGGGTGGCTACAATGAGCAGTTCTTC. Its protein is CASSQDRGGYNEQFF.

CDR3 residues: CASSPRALALDTEAFF. DNA for the CDR3: TGTGCCAGCTCGCCTAGAGCGTTGGCGTTGGACACTGAAGCTTTCTTT. V and J are TRBV18 and TRBJ1-1; D is undetermined. The CDR3 covers 16 residues. The V gene lost 6 bases and the J gene lost 3 bases, with 20 bases spanning the gap. Germline-derived CDR1 and CDR2 are KGHSH and LQKENI. The whole variable domain, filled in from reference TRBV18 and TRBJ1-1, reads NAGVMQNPRHLVRRRGQEARLRCSPMKGHSHVYWYRQLPEEGLKFMVYLQKENIIDESGMPKERFSAEFPKEGPSILRIQQVVRGDSAAYFCASSPRALALDTEAFFGQGTRLTVV.

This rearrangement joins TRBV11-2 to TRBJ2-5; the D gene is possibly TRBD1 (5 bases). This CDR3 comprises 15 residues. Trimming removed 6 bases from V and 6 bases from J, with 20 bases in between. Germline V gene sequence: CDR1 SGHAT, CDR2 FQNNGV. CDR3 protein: CASSLRTHLGQTQYF. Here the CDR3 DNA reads TGTGCCAGCAGTCTCCGGACACACTTGGGGCAGACCCAGTACTTC.

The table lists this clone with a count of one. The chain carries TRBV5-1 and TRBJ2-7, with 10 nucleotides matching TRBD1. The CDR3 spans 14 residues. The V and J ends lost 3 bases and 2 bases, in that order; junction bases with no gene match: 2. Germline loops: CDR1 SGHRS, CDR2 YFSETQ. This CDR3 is CASSSGTGAYEQYF. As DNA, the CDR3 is TGCGCCAGCAGCTCCGGGACAGGGGCCTACGAGCAGTACTTC.

CDR3 residues: CASSYSSATGELFF. The CDR3, as DNA: TGTGCCAGCAGTTATTCTAGCGCCACCGGGGAGCTGTTTTTT. The V gene is TRBV6-5, the J gene TRBJ2-2; maybe TRBD2 (6 bases). The V gene lost 3 bases and the J gene lost 4 bases, with 9 bases spanning the gap. Germline-derived CDR1 and CDR2 are MNHEY and SVGAGI. This CDR3 contains 14 residues.

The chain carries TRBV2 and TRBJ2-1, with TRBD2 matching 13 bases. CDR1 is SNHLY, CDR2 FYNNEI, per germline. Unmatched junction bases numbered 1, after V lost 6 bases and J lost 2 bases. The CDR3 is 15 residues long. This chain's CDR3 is CASRGLAGAYNEQFF. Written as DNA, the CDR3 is TGTGCCAGCAGAGGACTAGCGGGGGCCTACAATGAGCAGTTCTTC.

The DNA of the CDR3 is TGTGCCAGCAGCTGGGACGGGCGGGATTCACCCCTCCACTTT. Protein: CASSWDGRDSPLHF. The J gene is TRBJ1-6, the V gene TRBV5-5; the D gene is possibly TRBD1 (5 bases). Per the germline V gene, CDR1 is SGHKS and CDR2 is YYEKEE (reference sequence). V lost 3 bases and J lost 8, with 12 bases in between. There are 14 residues in the CDR3.